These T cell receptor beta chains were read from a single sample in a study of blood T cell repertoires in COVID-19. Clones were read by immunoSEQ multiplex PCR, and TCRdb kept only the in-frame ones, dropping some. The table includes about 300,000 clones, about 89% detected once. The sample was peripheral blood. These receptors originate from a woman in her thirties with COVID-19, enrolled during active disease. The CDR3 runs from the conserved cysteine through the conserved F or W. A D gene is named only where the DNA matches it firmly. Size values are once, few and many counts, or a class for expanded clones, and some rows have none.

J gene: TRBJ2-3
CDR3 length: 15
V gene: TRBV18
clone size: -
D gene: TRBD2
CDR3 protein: CASSIPGLGVDTQYF
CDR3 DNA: TGTGCCAGCTCAATCCCGGGACTAGGTGTAGATACGCAGTATTTT

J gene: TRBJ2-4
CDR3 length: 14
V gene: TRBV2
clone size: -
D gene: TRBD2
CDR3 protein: CASSDGRYKNIQYF
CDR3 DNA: TGTGCCAGCAGTGACGGGAGGTACAAAAACATTCAGTACTTC

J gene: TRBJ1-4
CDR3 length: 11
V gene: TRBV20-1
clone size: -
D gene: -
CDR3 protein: CSARLNEKLFF
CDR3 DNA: TGCAGTGCTAGACTAAATGAAAAACTGTTTTTT

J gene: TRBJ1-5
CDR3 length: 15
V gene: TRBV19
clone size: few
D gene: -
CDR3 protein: CASSALQGSNQPQHF
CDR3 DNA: TGTGCCAGTAGTGCCCTACAGGGAAGCAATCAGCCCCAGCATTTT

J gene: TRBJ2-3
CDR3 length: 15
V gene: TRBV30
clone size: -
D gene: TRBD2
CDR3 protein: CAWSVSSGRTDTQYF
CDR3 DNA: TGTGCCTGGAGTGTATCCAGCGGGAGGACAGATACGCAGTATTTT

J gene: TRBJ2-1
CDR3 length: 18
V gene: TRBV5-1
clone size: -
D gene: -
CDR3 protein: CASSPGRALGGSYNEQFF
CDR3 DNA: TGCGCCAGCAGCCCGGGAAGGGCCCTAGGTGGCTCCTACAATGAGCAGTTCTTC

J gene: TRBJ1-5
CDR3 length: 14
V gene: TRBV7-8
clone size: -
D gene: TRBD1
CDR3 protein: CASSSGQGNQPQHF
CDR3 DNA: TGTGCCAGCAGCTCTGGACAGGGAAATCAGCCCCAGCATTTT

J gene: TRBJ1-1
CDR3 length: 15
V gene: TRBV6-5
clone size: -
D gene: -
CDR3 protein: CASSYSGGLNTEAFF
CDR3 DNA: TGTGCCAGCAGTTACTCGGGGGGGTTGAACACTGAAGCTTTCTTT

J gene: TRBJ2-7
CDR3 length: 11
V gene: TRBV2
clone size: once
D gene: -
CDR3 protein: CASSDRYEQYF
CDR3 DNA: TGTGCCAGCAGTGACAGGTACGAGCAGTACTTC

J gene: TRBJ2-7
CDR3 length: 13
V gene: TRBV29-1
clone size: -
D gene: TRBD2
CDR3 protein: CSVAGLAAHEQYF
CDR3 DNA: TGCAGCGTTGCGGGACTAGCGGCGCACGAGCAGTACTTC

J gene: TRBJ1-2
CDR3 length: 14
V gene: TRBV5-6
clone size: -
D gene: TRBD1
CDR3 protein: CASFAGGGSYGYTF
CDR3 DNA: TGTGCCAGTTTCGCAGGGGGCGGGAGCTATGGCTACACCTTC

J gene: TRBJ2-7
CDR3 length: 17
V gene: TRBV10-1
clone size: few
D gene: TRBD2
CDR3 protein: CASSAGTSGRNSYEQYF
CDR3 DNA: TGCGCCAGCAGCGCCGGGACTAGCGGGAGGAACTCCTACGAGCAGTACTTC

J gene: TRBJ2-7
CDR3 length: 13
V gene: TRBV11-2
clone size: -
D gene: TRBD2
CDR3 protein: CASSLLAENEQYF
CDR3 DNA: TGTGCCAGCAGCTTACTAGCGGAAAACGAGCAGTACTTC

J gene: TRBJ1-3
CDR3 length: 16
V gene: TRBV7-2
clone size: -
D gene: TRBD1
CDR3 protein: CASSLVSQGAGNTIYF
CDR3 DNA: TGTGCCAGCAGCTTAGTTTCACAGGGGGCTGGAAACACCATATATTTT

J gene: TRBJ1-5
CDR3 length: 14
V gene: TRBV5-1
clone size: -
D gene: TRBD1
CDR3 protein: CASSLRGQDWPQHF
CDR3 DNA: TGCGCCAGCAGCTTGAGGGGGCAAGATTGGCCCCAGCATTTT

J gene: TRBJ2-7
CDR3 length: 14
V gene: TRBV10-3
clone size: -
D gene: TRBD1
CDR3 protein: CASRPGDRGDEQYF
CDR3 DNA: TGTGCCTCCCGGCCGGGGGACAGGGGGGACGAGCAGTACTTC

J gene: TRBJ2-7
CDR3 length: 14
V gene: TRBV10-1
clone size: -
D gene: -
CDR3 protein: CASSLSQSPYEQYF
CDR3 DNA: TGCGCCAGCAGTTTGTCCCAGTCACCTTACGAGCAGTACTTC

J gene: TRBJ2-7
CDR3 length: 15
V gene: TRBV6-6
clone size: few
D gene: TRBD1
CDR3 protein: CASSYSDRGSYEQYF
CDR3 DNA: TGTGCCAGCAGTTACTCGGACAGGGGTTCGTACGAGCAGTACTTC

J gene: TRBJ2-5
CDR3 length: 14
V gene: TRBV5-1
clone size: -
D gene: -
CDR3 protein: CASSFQGQQETQYF
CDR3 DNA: TGCGCCAGCAGCTTCCAAGGACAGCAAGAGACCCAGTACTTC

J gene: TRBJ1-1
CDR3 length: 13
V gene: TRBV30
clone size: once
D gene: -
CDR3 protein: CAWSKEVNTEAFF
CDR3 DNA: TGTGCCTGGAGTAAGGAGGTGAACACTGAAGCTTTCTTT

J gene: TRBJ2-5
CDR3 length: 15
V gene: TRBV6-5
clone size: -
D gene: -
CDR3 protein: CASSYSEGAAETQYF
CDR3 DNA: TGTGCCAGCAGTTACTCGGAGGGGGCTGCGGAGACCCAGTACTTC

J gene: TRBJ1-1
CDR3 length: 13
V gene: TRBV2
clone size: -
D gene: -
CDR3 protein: CASGGQLNTEAFF
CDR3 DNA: TGTGCCAGCGGAGGACAGCTAAACACTGAAGCTTTCTTT

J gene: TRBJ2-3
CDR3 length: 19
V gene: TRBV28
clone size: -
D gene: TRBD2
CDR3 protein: CASSLSTLTSGGYSDTQYF
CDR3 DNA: TGTGCCAGCAGTTTATCGACTCTCACTAGCGGAGGTTACTCAGATACGCAGTATTTT

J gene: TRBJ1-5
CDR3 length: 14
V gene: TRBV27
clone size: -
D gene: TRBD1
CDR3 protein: CASRKPGGDQPQHF
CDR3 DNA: TGTGCCAGCAGGAAACCAGGGGGTGATCAGCCCCAGCATTTT

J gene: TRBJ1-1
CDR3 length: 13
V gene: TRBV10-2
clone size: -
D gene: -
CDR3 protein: CASTSGVNTEAFF
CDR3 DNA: TGCGCCAGCACCTCAGGGGTGAACACTGAAGCTTTCTTT

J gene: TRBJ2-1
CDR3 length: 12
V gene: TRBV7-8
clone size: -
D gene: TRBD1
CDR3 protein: CASSLEQGARVF
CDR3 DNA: TGTGCCAGCAGCTTAGAACAGGGGGCGCGAGTCTTC

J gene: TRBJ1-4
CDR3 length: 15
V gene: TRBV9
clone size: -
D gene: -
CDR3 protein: CASSVGGHSNEKLFF
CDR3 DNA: TGTGCCAGCAGCGTAGGCGGGCACAGTAATGAAAAACTGTTTTTT